The following is a T cell receptor (beta chain) sequence with its context. The entry originates in a study of blood T cell repertoires in COVID-19. Study-level information: Both acute and convalescent COVID-19 samples were obtained from the United States, Italy and Spain. In each case, the material was cDNA or gDNA derived from T cells, B-cell-depleted T cells, or PBMCs.

CDR3 length: 12 amino acids. The V gene's germline CDR1 is LGHNA and CDR2 YSLEER. V was clipped by 1 base and J by 10 bases, with 8 bases between them. Repertoires were generated with immunoSEQ multiplex PCR, while TCRdb's copy carries only in-frame clones and drops some. Altogether 250,000 to 350,000 clones are present, about 87% being singletons, with the ten largest covering approximately 6.5%. The clonotype originates from a woman in her forties or fifties with COVID-19, enrolled during active disease. The sample consisted of peripheral blood. The chain links TRBV4-3 to TRBJ2-1; a weak D match, TRBD2 (5 bases). CDR3 loop: CASSQVRGEQFF. In DNA form, the CDR3 reads TGCGCCAGCAGCCAAGTCCGGGGAGAGCAGTTCTTC.